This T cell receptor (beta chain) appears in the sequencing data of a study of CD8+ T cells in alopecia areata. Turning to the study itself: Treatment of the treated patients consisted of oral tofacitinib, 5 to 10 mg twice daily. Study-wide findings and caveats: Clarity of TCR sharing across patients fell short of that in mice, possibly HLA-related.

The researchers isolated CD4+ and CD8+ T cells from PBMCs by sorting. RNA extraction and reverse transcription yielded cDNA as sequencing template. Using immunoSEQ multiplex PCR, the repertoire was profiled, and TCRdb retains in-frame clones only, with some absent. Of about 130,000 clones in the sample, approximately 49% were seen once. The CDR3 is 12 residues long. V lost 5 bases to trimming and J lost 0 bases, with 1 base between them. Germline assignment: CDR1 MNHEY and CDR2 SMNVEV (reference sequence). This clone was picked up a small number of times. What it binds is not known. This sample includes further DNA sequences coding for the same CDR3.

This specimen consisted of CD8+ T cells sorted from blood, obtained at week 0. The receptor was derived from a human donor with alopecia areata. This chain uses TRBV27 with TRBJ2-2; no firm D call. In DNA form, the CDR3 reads TGTGCCAGCAGTCCGAACACCGGGGAGCTGTTTTTT. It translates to CASSPNTGELFF.